This T cell receptor beta chain is drawn from a study of blood T cell repertoires in COVID-19. Study overall: The samples span acute and convalescent COVID-19 from the United States, Italy and Spain. Sample material is recorded as cDNA or gDNA derived from T cells, B-cell-depleted T cells, or PBMCs.

Study processing details: It was from reference gene primer amplification that nucleated cell counts were estimated. Using immunoSEQ multiplex PCR, the repertoire was profiled, and TCRdb retains in-frame clones only, with some absent. V, J and clone size are those of that table, while D and trimming were read from the DNA. The sample lists some 150,000 clones; about four fifths were seen once. Allocation to cohorts depended on clinical history reported by the participants. V gave up 3 bases and J gave up 4 bases; unmatched junction bases: 7. CDR1 LGHNT and CDR2 FRNRAP come from the germline V gene. The CDR3 consists of 16 residues.

Sequencing was carried out using PBMCs or T cells enriched from blood (not recorded which). The receptor was derived from a woman aged 18-29 years who had been exposed to COVID-19. The V gene is TRBV12-5, the J gene TRBJ2-2; TRBD1 matches at 8 bases. CDR3 nucleotides: TGTGCTAGTGGTTTCCCCAGGACAGGGAGCACCGGGGAGCTGTTTTTT. This encodes CASGFPRTGSTGELFF. Filled out from reference TRBV12-5 and TRBJ2-2, the complete variable domain reads DARVTQTPRHKVTEMGQEVTMRCQPILGHNTVFWYRQTMMQGLELLAYFRNRAPLDDSGMPKDRFSAEMPDATLATLKIQPSEPRDSAVYFCASGFPRTGSTGELFFGEGSRLTVL.